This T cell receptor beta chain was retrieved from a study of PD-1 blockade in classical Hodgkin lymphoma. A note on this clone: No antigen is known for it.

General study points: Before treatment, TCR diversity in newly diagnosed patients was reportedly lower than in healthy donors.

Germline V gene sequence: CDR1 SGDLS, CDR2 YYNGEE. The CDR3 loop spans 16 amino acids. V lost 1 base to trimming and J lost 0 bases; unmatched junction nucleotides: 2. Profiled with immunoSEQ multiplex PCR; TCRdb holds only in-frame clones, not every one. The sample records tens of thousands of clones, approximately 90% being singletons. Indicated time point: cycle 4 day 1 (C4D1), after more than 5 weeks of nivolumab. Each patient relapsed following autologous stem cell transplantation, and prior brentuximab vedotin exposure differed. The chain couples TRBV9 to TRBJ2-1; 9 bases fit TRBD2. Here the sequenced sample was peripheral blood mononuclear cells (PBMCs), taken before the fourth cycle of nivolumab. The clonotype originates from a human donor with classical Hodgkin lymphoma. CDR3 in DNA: TGTGCCAGCAGCGTACTAGCGGGGAGCTCCTACAATGAGCAGTTCTTC. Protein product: CASSVLAGSSYNEQFF. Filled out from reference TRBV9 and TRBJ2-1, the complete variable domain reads DSGVTQTPKHLITATGQRVTLRCSPRSGDLSVYWYQQSLDQGLQFLIQYYNGEERAKGNILERFSAQQFPDLHSELNLSSLELGDSALYFCASSVLAGSSYNEQFFGPGTRLTVL.